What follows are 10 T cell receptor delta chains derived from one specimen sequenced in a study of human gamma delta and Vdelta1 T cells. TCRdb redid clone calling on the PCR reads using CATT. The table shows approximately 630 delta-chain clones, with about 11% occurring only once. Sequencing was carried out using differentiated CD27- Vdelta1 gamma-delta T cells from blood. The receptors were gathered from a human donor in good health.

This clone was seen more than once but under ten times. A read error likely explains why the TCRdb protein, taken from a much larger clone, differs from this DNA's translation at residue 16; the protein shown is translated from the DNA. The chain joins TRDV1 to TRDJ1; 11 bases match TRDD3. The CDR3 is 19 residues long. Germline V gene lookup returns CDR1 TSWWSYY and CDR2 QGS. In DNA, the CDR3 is TGTGCTCTTGGGGAGAGCGCCCTCCTACGCTGGGGGATACCCGATAGACTCATCTTT. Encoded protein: CALGESALLRWGIPDRLIF.

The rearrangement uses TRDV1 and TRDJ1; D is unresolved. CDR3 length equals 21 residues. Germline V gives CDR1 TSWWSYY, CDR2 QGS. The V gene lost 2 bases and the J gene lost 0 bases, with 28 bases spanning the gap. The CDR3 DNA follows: TGTGCTCTTGGGGAATGTAGTACCAACCGCTACTCCAGCCCGTACACCGATAAACTCATCTTT. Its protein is CALGECSTNRYSSPYTDKLIF.

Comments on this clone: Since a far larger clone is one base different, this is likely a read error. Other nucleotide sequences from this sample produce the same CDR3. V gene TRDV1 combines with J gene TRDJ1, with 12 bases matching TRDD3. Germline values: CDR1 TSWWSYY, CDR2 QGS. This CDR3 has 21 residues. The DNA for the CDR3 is TGTGCTCTTGGGGTTGGCCCTGTCTTAGCCTGGGGGATACGGCACACCGATAAACTCATCTTC. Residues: CALGVGPVLAWGIRHTDKLIF.

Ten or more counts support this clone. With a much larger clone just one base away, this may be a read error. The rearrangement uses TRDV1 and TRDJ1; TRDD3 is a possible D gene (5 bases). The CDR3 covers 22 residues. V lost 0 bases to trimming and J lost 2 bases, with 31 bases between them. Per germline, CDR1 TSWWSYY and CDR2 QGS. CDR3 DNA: TGTGCTCTTGGGGAACTGGAGTCCAAACGATGGGGAGGGGGTAGGATAACCGATAAACTCATCTTT. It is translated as CALGELESKRWGGGRITDKLIF.

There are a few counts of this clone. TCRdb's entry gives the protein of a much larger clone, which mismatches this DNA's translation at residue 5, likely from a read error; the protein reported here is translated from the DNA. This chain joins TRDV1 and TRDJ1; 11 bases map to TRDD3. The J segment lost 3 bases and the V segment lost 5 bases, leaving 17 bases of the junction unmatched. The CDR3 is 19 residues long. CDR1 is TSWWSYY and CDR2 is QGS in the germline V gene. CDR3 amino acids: CALGKSALLRWGIPDKLIF. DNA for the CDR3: TGTGCTCTTGGGAAGAGCGCCCTCCTACGCTGGGGGATACCCGATAAACTCATCTTT.

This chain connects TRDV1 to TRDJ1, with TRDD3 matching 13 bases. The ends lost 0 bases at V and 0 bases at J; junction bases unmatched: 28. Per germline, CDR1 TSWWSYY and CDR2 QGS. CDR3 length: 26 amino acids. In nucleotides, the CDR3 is TGTGCTCTTGGGGAACTAGGGATCCACACCTACGACTGGGGGATACGCGCTTTGGGATACACCGATAAACTCATCTTT. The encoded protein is CALGELGIHTYDWGIRALGYTDKLIF.

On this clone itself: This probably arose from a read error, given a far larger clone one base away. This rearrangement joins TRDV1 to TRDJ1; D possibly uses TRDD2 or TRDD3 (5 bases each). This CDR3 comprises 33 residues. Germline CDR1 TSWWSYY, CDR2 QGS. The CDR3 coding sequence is TGTGCTCTTGGGTCACAAAGACGCCACCAATCCCTACCGGGGACCCCGGAGCGTGCTCTACGTCTACCCCGGAGCGTGTACACCGATAAACTCACCTTT. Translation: CALGSQRRHQSLPGTPERALRLPRSVYTDKLTF.

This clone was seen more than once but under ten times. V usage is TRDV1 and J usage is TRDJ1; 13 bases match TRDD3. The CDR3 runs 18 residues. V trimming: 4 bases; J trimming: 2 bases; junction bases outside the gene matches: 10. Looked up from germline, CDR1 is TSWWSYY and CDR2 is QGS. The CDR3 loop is CALGGDHWGIRSTDKLIF. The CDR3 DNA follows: TGTGCTCTTGGGGGTGACCACTGGGGGATACGCAGTACCGATAAACTCATCTTT.

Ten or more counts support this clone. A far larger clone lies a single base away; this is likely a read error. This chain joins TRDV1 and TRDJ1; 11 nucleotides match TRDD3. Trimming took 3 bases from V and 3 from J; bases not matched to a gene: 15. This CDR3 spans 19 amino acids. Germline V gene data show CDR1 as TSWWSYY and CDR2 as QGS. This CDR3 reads CALGESAPLRWGIPDKLIF. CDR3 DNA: TGTGCTCTTGGGGAGAGCGCCCCCCTACGCTGGGGGATACCCGATAAACTCATCTTT.

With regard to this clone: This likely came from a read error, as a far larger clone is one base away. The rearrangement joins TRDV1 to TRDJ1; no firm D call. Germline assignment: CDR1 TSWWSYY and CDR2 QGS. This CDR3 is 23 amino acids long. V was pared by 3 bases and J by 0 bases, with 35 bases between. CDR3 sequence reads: CALGEPPGPARGRLRRNTDKLIF. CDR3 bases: TGTGCTCTTGGGGAGCCCCCGGGACCTGCCAGGGGCCGATTACGGCGTAACACCGATAAACTCATCTTT.